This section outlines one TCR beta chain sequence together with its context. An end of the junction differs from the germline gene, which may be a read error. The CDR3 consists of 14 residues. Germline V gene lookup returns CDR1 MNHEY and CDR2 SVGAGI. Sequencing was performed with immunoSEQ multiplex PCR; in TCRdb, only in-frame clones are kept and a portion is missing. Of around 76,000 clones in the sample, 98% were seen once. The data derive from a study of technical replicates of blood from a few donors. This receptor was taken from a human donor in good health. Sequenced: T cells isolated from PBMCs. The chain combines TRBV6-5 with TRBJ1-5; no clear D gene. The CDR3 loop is CASGYAISNQPQHF. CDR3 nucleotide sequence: TGTGCCAGCGGTTACGCGATTAGCAATCAGCCCCAGCATTTT.